A single sample is the source of the 8 T cell receptor beta chains below, sequenced in a study of blood T cell repertoires in COVID-19. Generated by immunoSEQ multiplex PCR, the TCRdb table keeps only in-frame clones and is missing some. Of 130,000 to 150,000 clones listed, about 76% were seen once; the top ten hold around 8.5%. The sequenced material came from peripheral blood. The receptors were sampled from a human donor in a cohort sampled during active COVID-19.

This clone was counted a single time. The J gene is TRBJ2-7, the V gene TRBV18, with 7 bases fitting TRBD1. Per germline, CDR1 KGHSH and CDR2 LQKENI. V lost 6 bases and J lost 3; bases outside the gene matches: 5. The CDR3 has 13 residues. The CDR3 nucleotides read TGTGCCAGCTCCCCCGGGACAGTCTACGAGCAGTACTTC. Translation gives CASSPGTVYEQYF.

There are a few counts of this clone. This chain links TRBV11-2 with TRBJ2-1; TRBD2 matches at 15 bases. V lost 5 bases and J lost 8; bases outside the gene matches: 7. Germline V gene data show CDR1 as SGHAT and CDR2 as FQNNGV. CDR3 size: 16 residues. For the CDR3, the DNA is TGTGCCAGCAGCACAGGGACTAGCGGGAGGCTGTATGAGCAGTTCTTC. Encoded protein: CASSTGTSGRLYEQFF.

This clone has only one observation. The chain uses TRBV6-5 and TRBJ2-5, with 9 bases matching TRBD1. Trimming took 2 bases from V and 2 from J; bases not matched to a gene: 3. This CDR3 has 15 residues. Germline V gene data show CDR1 as MNHEY and CDR2 as SVGAGI. This CDR3 is CASSYGTGRQETQYF. The CDR3 bases are TGTGCCAGCAGTTACGGGACAGGGAGGCAAGAGACCCAGTACTTC.

The DNA for the CDR3 is TGCAGTGCTAGTGCCCCGGACAACACAGATACGCAGTATTTT. Amino acids: CSASAPDNTDTQYF. The chain has TRBV20-1 and TRBJ2-3; D might be TRBD1 (5 bases). Looked up from germline, CDR1 is DFQATT and CDR2 is SNEGSKA (reference sequence). The ends were cut back, 3 bases at V and 2 bases at J, with 12 bases in the middle. The CDR3 contains 14 residues.

The V and J genes are TRBV15 and TRBJ1-4; D is possibly TRBD1 (6 bases). There are 16 residues in the CDR3. Germline V gene lookup returns CDR1 LNHNV and CDR2 YYDKDF (reference sequence). Deletions cut 1 base from V and 8 bases from J, with 17 bases between. CDR3 in DNA: TGTGCCACCAGCAGAGTCGCGGGGGCTAACGACGAAAAACTGTTTTTT. Translated: CATSRVAGANDEKLFF.

V is TRBV7-2 and J is TRBJ1-1; 9 nucleotides match TRBD1. The CDR3 is made up of 13 amino acids. Trimming took 5 bases from V and 10 from J; bases not matched to a gene: 8. Germline assignment: CDR1 SGHTA and CDR2 FQGNSA. The CDR3 reads CASSPRDRVSAFF. The CDR3 region has the DNA TGTGCCAGCAGCCCCCGGGACAGGGTTTCAGCTTTCTTT.

This clone was observed a single time. The chain is built from TRBV6-2 or TRBV6-3 and TRBJ1-1; tentative D call: TRBD1 (5 bases). The ends were cut back, 1 base at V and 4 bases at J, with 22 bases in the middle. The CDR3 spans 18 residues. Looked up from germline, CDR1 is MNHEY and CDR2 is SVGEGT. For the CDR3, the DNA is TGTGCCAGCAGTTACTTTACCGGGGGTGGTAGTAGCGGCACTGAAGCTTTCTTT. It specifies CASSYFTGGGSSGTEAFF.

The rearrangement uses TRBV11-2 and TRBJ2-7; 7 bases fit TRBD2. The CDR3 runs 14 residues. CDR1 and CDR2 from the germline V gene are SGHAT and FQNNGV. Unmatched junction bases numbered 7, after V lost 5 bases and J lost 3 bases. DNA for the CDR3: TGTGCCAGCAGCCCTCGGGACTACCTCTACGAGCAGTACTTC. Its translation is CASSPRDYLYEQYF. The whole variable domain, filled in from reference TRBV11-2 and TRBJ2-7, reads EAGVAQSPRYKIIEKRQSVAFWCNPISGHATLYWYQQILGQGPKLLIQFQNNGVVDDSQLPKDRFSAERLKGVDSTLKIQPAKLEDSAVYLCASSPRDYLYEQYFGPGTRLTVT.